Sequencing of this T cell receptor beta chain was carried out in a study of T cells in Graves' hyperthyroidism and ophthalmopathy. This clonotype was seen many times. TCR beta CDR3 region amplification was performed from RNA transcripts. Primed by the HTBI set, a first-round RT-PCR was run on the TCR CDR3. TCRdb reanalysed the multiplex PCR reads using MiXCR and keeps one entry per CDR3 protein. The sample holds 460,000 or so distinct CDR3 sequences, around an eighth seen once. The sequenced sample was blood. This TCR was recovered from a woman younger than 30 with Graves' hyperthyroidism.

The CDR3 region is CASRLGRGARETQYF. The CDR3 DNA follows: TGTGCCAGCAGACTCGGGAGGGGGGCGCGAGAGACCCAGTACTTC. This chain connects TRBV3-1 to TRBJ2-5; 8 nucleotides match TRBD2. Germline values: CDR1 LGHDT, CDR2 YNNKEL (reference sequence). The CDR3 has 15 amino acids. V dropped 6 bases and J dropped 4; count of bases not matched to a gene: 10.